At least ten counts were recorded for the clone carrying this T cell receptor (beta chain). Its matching antigen is unknown. No treatment had been given to any patient before thyroid surgery. TCRdb re-clonotyped the PCR reads via MiXCR. The table records just over 70,000 clones, roughly 18% of them present only once. This entry is derived from a study of metastatic and nonmetastatic thyroid tumors. Study outcomes and limitations: For both blood and tumor, malignant thyroid tumors reportedly showed significantly higher TCR beta diversity than benign nodules did.

The CDR3 contains 13 residues. V was clipped by 0 bases and J by 10 bases, with 13 bases between them. The V gene's germline CDR1 is LNHNV and CDR2 YYDKDF (reference sequence). Sequences were obtained from blood. The TCR originated in a female donor with papillary thyroid cancer or a benign thyroid nodule (not recorded which). Some clones in this sample may be carry-over from other donors' samples. The chain is built from TRBV15 and TRBJ2-7; a possible D gene is TRBD1 (6 bases). DNA of the CDR3: TGTGCCACCAGCAGAGATAGTTGGGGGCAACAGTACTTC. Its translation is CATSRDSWGQQYF. Full variable domain (outside the CDR3, taken from reference TRBV15 and TRBJ2-7): DAMVIQNPRYQVTQFGKPVTLSCSQTLNHNVMYWYQQKSSQAPKLLFHYYDKDFNNEADTPDNFQSRRPNTSFCFLDIRSPGLGDTAMYLCATSRDSWGQQYFGPGTRLTVT.